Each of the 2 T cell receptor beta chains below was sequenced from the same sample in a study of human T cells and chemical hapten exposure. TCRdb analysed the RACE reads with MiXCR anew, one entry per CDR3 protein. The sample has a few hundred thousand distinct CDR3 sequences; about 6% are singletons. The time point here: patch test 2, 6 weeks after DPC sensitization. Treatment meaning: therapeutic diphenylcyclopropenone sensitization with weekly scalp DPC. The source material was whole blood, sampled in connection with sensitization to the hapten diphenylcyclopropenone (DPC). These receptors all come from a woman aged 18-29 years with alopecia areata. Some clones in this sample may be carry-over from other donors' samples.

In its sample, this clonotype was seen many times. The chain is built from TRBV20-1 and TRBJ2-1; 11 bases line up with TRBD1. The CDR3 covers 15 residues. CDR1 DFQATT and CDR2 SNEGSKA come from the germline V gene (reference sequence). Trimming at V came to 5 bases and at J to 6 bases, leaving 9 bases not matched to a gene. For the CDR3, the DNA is TGCAGTGCTCCTAGAGGGGGACAGGGGGGCAATGAGCAGTTCTTC. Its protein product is CSAPRGGQGGNEQFF.

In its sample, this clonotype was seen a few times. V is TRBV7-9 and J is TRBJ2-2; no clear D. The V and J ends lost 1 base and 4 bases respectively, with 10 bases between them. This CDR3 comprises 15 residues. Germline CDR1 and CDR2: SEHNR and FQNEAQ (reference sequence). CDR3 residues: CASSLVGSATGELFF. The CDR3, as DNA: TGTGCCAGCAGCTTAGTGGGCTCGGCCACCGGGGAGCTGTTTTTT.